Below, one T cell receptor (beta chain) is given with its context. In its sample, this clonotype was seen a few times. No antigen is known for it. No quality values exist for individual bases; no much larger clone is one base distant. Ficoll-Paque density gradient centrifugation was the method used to isolate PBMCs. The sample is drawn from a study of T-cell memory formation after mild COVID-19 (dated by TCRdb to the early 2020s). About the investigation overall: TCR sequence clusters from the two donors were found to be largely donor specific. The cohort was made up of two young adult volunteers, one female and one male, who were previously healthy. In a couple of donors, T-cell clones that expanded and contracted after mild COVID-19 were tracked by sequencing TCRalpha and TCRbeta repertoires over time.

From the cysteine up to the phenylalanine, the CDR3 has a length of 13 residues. Only the CDR3 portion is preserved as DNA: 39 bases, with reading frame beginning at the first base. Deletion took 5 bases off V and 7 bases off J, with a span of 17 bases between the germline ends. CDR1 and CDR2, looked up from the germline V gene (reference sequence), are DFQATT and SNEGSKA. The research as a whole found: Some responding clones were detected in pre-infection memory, suggesting pre-existing cross-reactive memory T cells joined the SARS-CoV-2 response. Contracting CD4+ clones were found mainly in CM and EM memory subsets, while CD8+ clones were enriched in EMRA. Whether the second-wave clones peaking on day 37 were SARS-CoV-2 specific was not confirmed. Clones that contracted from day 15 to 85 showed balanced CD4/CD8 phenotypes, whereas a second wave of clones that expanded from day 15 to 37 leaned towards CD4+. The study included only a couple of mild cases, and larger cohorts that include severe cases with pre-infection samples were judged to be necessary.

Data came from an Illumina NovaSeq 6000. cDNA libraries for TCRalpha and TCRbeta were prepared by 5'RACE using constant-segment primers, with sample barcodes and unique molecular identifiers added. RNA was extracted from every sample with Trizol reagent. Libraries were amplified in two PCR steps, with a second sample barcode and Illumina TruSeq adapters added in the second step. Sequencing of the libraries was done on an Illumina NovaSeq, producing 2 x 150 bp paired-end reads. From the authors' description of their analysis: With migec v1.2.7, reads were demultiplexed and then collapsed into UMI-guided consensus sequences. Using mixcr v2.1.11, the UMI consensuses were aligned to TRA and TRB V and J templates and assembled into clonotypes. Clonotypes were classified as expanded or contracted when called significant by both edgeR and NoisET, with noise models trained on biological replicates. For edgeR calls, the thresholds were a false discovery rate-adjusted p below 0.01 and a log2 fold-change of 1. As an exploratory analysis of dynamics, max-normalized trajectories of the 1000 most abundant clonotypes were examined with PCA combined with hierarchical clustering. The CD4 or CD8 phenotype of responding clones was assigned using the separately sequenced CD4+ and CD8+ repertoires. TCRdb reprocessing: public reads trimmed at Q25 with fastp, clones called with MiXCR, in-frame beta chains kept. Rows are combined by CDR3 protein, so each entry shows the most common genes and DNA. What appears here as the V and J calls and clone size reflects TCRdb's work, not the paper's. Counted in this sample were some 450,000 distinct CDR3 sequences; 20% of them appeared once. 8.4% of the sample is in the top ten clones.

Sequenced input: PBMCs or a T cell subset sorted from them (not recorded which). This TCR derives from an adult woman who had mild COVID-19 (a few samples of this study predate the infection). The sample titles of this study are shuffled in the database, so cell type and time point are left out; the donor was told from shared clones. Here the chain combines TRBV20-1 and TRBJ1-2; the D gene identity is not certain. The CDR3 here reads CSAPVAGSGGYTF. The nucleotides read TGCAGTGCTCCAGTAGCGGGCTCGGGTGGCTACACCTTC.